These 5 T cell receptor beta chains came from one sample sequenced in a study of cytomegalovirus exposure and HLA in healthy donors. Primers included in the PCR were 60 Vbeta and 13 Jbeta primers. Method: immunoSEQ multiplex PCR; TCRdb's copy keeps in-frame clones and lacks some. The sample shows approximately 120,000 clones, approximately 72% of them seen only once. The sequenced sample consisted of PBMCs. These receptors were obtained from a woman aged 50 to 60 in good health and CMV-seropositive.

This chain uses TRBV5-1 with TRBJ2-5; TRBD2 aligns across 12 bases. The V and J ends lost 4 bases and 5 bases, in that order; junction bases with no gene match: 6. The CDR3 loop spans 15 amino acids. Germline CDR1 reads SGHRS; CDR2 reads YFSETQ. The CDR3 nucleotides are TGCGCCAGCAGCCGTCTAGCGGGGGGGCAGGAGACCCAGTACTTC. As protein: CASSRLAGGQETQYF.

This chain links TRBV7-6 with TRBJ2-1, with 7 bases aligning to TRBD2. Germline V CDR1 and CDR2: SGHVS, FNYEAQ. V shed 0 bases and J 12 bases; nucleotides not matched to a gene: 8. CDR3 length: 14 residues. CDR3 DNA: TGTGCCAGCAGCTTAGCGGGGGGGGACCTTTTGCAGTTCTTC. Translation: CASSLAGGDLLQFF.

V and J are TRBV6-1 and TRBJ1-2, with 7 nucleotides matching TRBD1. Germline CDR1 is MNHNS and CDR2 is SASEGT. The ends lost 6 bases at V and 4 bases at J; junction bases unmatched: 5. The CDR3 covers 13 residues. This chain's CDR3 is CASRQGVRYGYTF. CDR3 bases: TGTGCCAGCAGGCAGGGGGTTCGCTATGGCTACACCTTC.

The chain recombines TRBV5-4 with TRBJ2-4; D may be TRBD1 (5 bases). Between the trimmed V and J ends, which lost 0 bases and 1 base, there was a span of 8 bases. There are 15 residues in the CDR3. Germline V CDR1 and CDR2: SGHNT, YYREEE (reference sequence). DNA for the CDR3: TGTGCCAGCAGCTTGGACAGGTTGGCCAAAAACATTCAGTACTTC. As protein: CASSLDRLAKNIQYF.

The genes are TRBV6-5 and TRBJ1-1; 10 nucleotides agree with TRBD1. The ends lost 6 bases at V and 5 bases at J; junction bases unmatched: 9. This CDR3 has 15 amino acids. CDR1 is MNHEY, CDR2 SVGAGI, per germline. CDR3: CASSTRDRGGTEAFF. CDR3 DNA: TGTGCCAGCAGCACTCGGGACAGGGGAGGGACTGAAGCTTTCTTT.